This record covers a single TCR beta chain. Its antigen is not known. Germline and junction disagree at one end, which may indicate a read error. This sample is part of a study of Graves' ophthalmopathy and Graves' hyperthyroidism. Findings of the study overall: Also, most clonotypes expanded in the thyroid above 0.001 frequency appeared in blood.

The CDR3 contains 12 residues. The germline V gene encodes CDR1 KGHDR and CDR2 SFDVKD. Amplified TCR beta CDR3 regions were obtained using RNA transcripts as template. Scientists carried out first-round RT-PCR using HTBI primers and then a second-round multiplex PCR. One entry per CDR3 protein results from TCRdb running MiXCR on the multiplex PCR reads. The table shows about 400,000 distinct CDR3 sequences, with 18% occurring only once. This TCR derives from a young woman with Graves' ophthalmopathy. The chain combines TRBV24-1 with TRBJ1-1; D gene uncertain. Sequenced input: peripheral blood. The CDR3 here is CATSREGRMMIF. The DNA for the CDR3 is TGTGCCACCAGCCGCGAGGGTCGGATGATGATCTTT.